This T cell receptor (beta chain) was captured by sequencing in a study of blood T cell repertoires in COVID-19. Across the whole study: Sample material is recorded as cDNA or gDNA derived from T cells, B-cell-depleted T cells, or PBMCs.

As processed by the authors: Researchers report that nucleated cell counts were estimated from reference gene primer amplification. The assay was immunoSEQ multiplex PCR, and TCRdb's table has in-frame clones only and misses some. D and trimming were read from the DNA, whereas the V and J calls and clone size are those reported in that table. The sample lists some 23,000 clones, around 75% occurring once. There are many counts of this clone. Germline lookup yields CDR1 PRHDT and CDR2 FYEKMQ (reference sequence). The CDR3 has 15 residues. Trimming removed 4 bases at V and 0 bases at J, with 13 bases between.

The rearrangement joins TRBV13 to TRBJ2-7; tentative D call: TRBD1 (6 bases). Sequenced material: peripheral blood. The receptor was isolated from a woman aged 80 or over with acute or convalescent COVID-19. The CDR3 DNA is TGTGCCAGCAGCTCCAGGGGTTACAGCTCCTACGAGCAGTACTTC. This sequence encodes CASSSRGYSSYEQYF.